These T cell receptor beta chains were read from a single sample in a study of cytomegalovirus exposure and HLA in healthy donors. Only in-frame clones appear in the TCRdb table, and some are missing; sequencing was by immunoSEQ multiplex PCR. The data show around 200,000 clones, 75% to 90% seen once. The sample consisted of PBMCs. The origin of the receptors is a woman in her forties or fifties in good health and CMV-seropositive. The CDR3 runs from the conserved cysteine through the conserved F or W. A D gene is named only where the DNA matches it firmly. Clone sizes are given selectively: once, few, many, or a class where the clone is expanded.

TRBJ2-2 | NA | TRBV9 | NA | CASSVGQDRSGELFF | TGTGCCAGCAGCGTAGGGCAGGACAGATCCGGGGAGCTGTTTTTT
TRBJ2-5 | NA | TRBV4-3 | NA | CASSPSRGETQYF | TGCGCCAGCAGCCCGTCAAGGGGAGAGACCCAGTACTTC
TRBJ2-1 | TRBD2 | TRBV5-1 | NA | CASSFWRGGGNEQFF | TGCGCCAGCAGCTTTTGGCGGGGGGGCGGCAATGAGCAGTTCTTC
TRBJ1-1 | NA | TRBV27 | NA | CASRPTGIPNPSF | TGTGCCAGCAGACCTACAGGAATCCCAAACCCAAGCTTT
TRBJ2-2 | TRBD1 | TRBV5-5 | NA | CASSSGTGYTGELFF | TGTGCCAGCAGCTCCGGGACAGGGTACACCGGGGAGCTGTTTTTT
TRBJ2-7 | NA | TRBV5-1 | NA | CASSPRSGGLYEQYF | TGCGCCAGCAGCCCAAGGTCGGGGGGCCTTTACGAGCAGTACTTC
TRBJ2-3 | TRBD2 | TRBV7-8 | NA | CASSLASGGREDTQYF | TGTGCCAGCAGCTTAGCGTCGGGGGGGCGAGAAGATACGCAGTATTTT
TRBJ2-5 | TRBD2 | TRBV7-8 | NA | CASSLELAAQETQYF | TGTGCCAGCAGCTTAGAACTAGCGGCCCAAGAGACCCAGTACTTC
TRBJ1-1 | NA | TRBV2 | NA | CASRPQVGGGTEAFF | TGTGCCAGCAGACCCCAAGTGGGGGGGGGCACTGAAGCTTTCTTT
TRBJ2-7 | TRBD2 | TRBV13 | NA | CASRNSGGNSYEQYF | TGTGCCAGCAGAAATAGCGGGGGGAACTCCTACGAGCAGTACTTC
TRBJ2-5 | NA | TRBV5-1 | NA | CASSSPLIQFGQTQYF | TGCGCCAGCAGCTCCCCCCTTATCCAATTTGGGCAGACCCAGTACTTC
TRBJ1-6 | TRBD1 | TRBV7-9 | once | CSSSLGQGPNNSPLHF | TGTTCCAGCAGCTTAGGACAGGGGCCAAATAATTCACCCCTCCACTTT
TRBJ2-7 | NA | TRBV6-5 | NA | CASRNPGQAYEQYF | TGTGCCAGCAGAAATCCGGGACAAGCCTACGAGCAGTACTTC
TRBJ1-2 | TRBD1 | TRBV5-1 | few | CASSPGTGVSEWYGYTF | TGCGCCAGCAGCCCCGGGACAGGGGTTTCAGAATGGTATGGCTACACCTTC
TRBJ2-5 | NA | TRBV28 | NA | CASSGTPYQETQYF | TGTGCCAGCAGCGGGACTCCGTACCAAGAGACCCAGTACTTC
TRBJ2-7 | TRBD1 | TRBV7-6 | NA | CASSLGAGTGEEQYF | TGTGCCAGCAGCTTAGGGGCAGGGACAGGGGAGGAGCAGTACTTC
TRBJ1-1 | NA | TRBV6-5 | NA | CASSSGQLNTEAFF | TGTGCCAGCAGTTCCGGACAGTTGAACACTGAAGCTTTCTTT
TRBJ2-4 | TRBD2 | TRBV9 | NA | CASSATIQRGENIQYF | TGTGCCAGCAGCGCTACGATCCAGCGGGGGGAAAACATTCAGTACTTC
TRBJ2-7 | NA | TRBV5-1 | few | CASSYDRRSYEQYF | TGCGCCAGCAGCTACGACAGGCGCTCCTACGAGCAGTACTTC
TRBJ1-2 | NA | TRBV6-5 | NA | CASSYLATVNYGYTF | TGTGCCAGCAGTTACCTAGCGACAGTTAACTATGGCTACACCTTC
TRBJ1-1 | NA | TRBV19 | NA | CARPRVTEAFF | TGTGCCAGACCCAGGGTCACTGAAGCTTTCTTT
TRBJ1-1 | NA | TRBV11-2 | NA | CASSVGGMNTEAFF | TGTGCCAGCAGCGTCGGAGGGATGAACACTGAAGCTTTCTTT
TRBJ1-2 | NA | TRBV4-1 | NA | CASSQPRSRYGYTF | TGTGCCAGCAGCCAACCCCGGTCGCGCTATGGCTACACCTTC
TRBJ1-2 | NA | TRBV2 | NA | CASSERGTGYTF | TGTGCCAGCAGTGAAAGGGGTACGGGCTACACCTTC
TRBJ2-7 | NA | TRBV5-4 | NA | CASSSRTDFREQYF | TGTGCCAGCAGCTCAAGGACAGATTTCCGCGAGCAGTACTTC
TRBJ2-6 | NA | TRBV2 | few | CASSLQGSGANVLTF | TGTGCCAGCAGTCTACAGGGTTCTGGGGCCAACGTCCTGACTTTC
TRBJ2-7 | NA | TRBV10-3 | NA | CAISESKRAVSYEQYF | TGTGCCATCAGTGAGTCGAAGAGGGCGGTCTCCTACGAGCAGTACTTC
TRBJ2-7 | NA | TRBV27 | NA | CASSLQGFSYEQYF | TGTGCCAGCAGTTTACAGGGATTCTCCTACGAGCAGTACTTC
TRBJ1-3 | TRBD1 | TRBV2 | few | CASSRDRGRDTIYF | TGTGCCAGCAGTCGGGACAGGGGTAGGGACACCATATATTTT
TRBJ2-3 | NA | TRBV5-1 | NA | CASSFNGRGTDTQYF | TGCGCCAGCAGCTTTAATGGCAGGGGAACAGATACGCAGTATTTT
TRBJ2-3 | TRBD1 | TRBV7-3 | NA | CASSPRPGQATDTQYF | TGTGCCAGCAGCCCCCGACCGGGACAGGCCACAGATACGCAGTATTTT
TRBJ2-7 | TRBD2 | TRBV4-1 | NA | CASSQSGGASYEQYF | TGTGCCAGCAGCCAAAGCGGGGGGGCCTCCTACGAGCAGTACTTC
TRBJ1-5 | NA | TRBV5-6 | NA | CASSLAVMGQPQHF | TGTGCCAGCAGCCTCGCGGTCATGGGTCAGCCCCAGCATTTT
TRBJ1-5 | NA | TRBV10-2 | NA | CASSESGLHQPQHF | TGCGCCAGCAGTGAGTCTGGGCTTCATCAGCCCCAGCATTTT
TRBJ2-7 | NA | TRBV7-9 | NA | CSSAKQAYEQYF | TGTTCCAGCGCCAAACAGGCCTACGAGCAGTACTTC
TRBJ2-5 | NA | TRBV5-4 | NA | CASSSKQGPQETQYF | TGTGCCAGCAGCAGTAAACAGGGACCCCAAGAGACCCAGTACTTC
TRBJ2-5 | NA | TRBV6-6 | NA | CASDRGKETQYF | TGTGCCAGCGACCGGGGGAAAGAGACCCAGTACTTC
TRBJ1-1 | NA | TRBV6-6 | NA | CASTPNQVGTEAFF | TGTGCCAGCACCCCCAACCAGGTAGGCACTGAAGCTTTCTTT
TRBJ2-2 | NA | TRBV5-4 | NA | CASSSVRVGGELFF | TGTGCCAGCAGCTCGGTCAGGGTCGGCGGGGAGCTGTTTTTT
TRBJ1-5 | TRBD1 | TRBV6-5 | NA | CASSLGQGDQPQHF | TGTGCCAGCAGCCTTGGACAGGGGGATCAGCCCCAGCATTTT
TRBJ2-7 | TRBD1 | TRBV6-1 | NA | CASTPGGAEQYF | TGTGCCAGCACGCCAGGGGGCGCCGAGCAGTACTTC
TRBJ2-1 | NA | TRBV6-1 | NA | CASLWGTYNEQFF | TGTGCCAGCCTTTGGGGGACATACAATGAGCAGTTCTTC
TRBJ2-2 | NA | TRBV4-3 | NA | CASSQVLNTGELFF | TGCGCCAGCAGCCAAGTACTTAACACCGGGGAGCTGTTTTTT
TRBJ2-3 | TRBD2 | TRBV14 | NA | CASSQDWAGGPDTQYF | TGTGCCAGCAGCCAAGATTGGGCGGGGGGGCCAGATACGCAGTATTTT
TRBJ2-7 | TRBD1 | TRBV6-5 | NA | CASSYSGQGSREQYF | TGTGCCAGCAGTTACTCTGGACAGGGTTCGAGGGAGCAGTACTTC
TRBJ1-3 | TRBD1 | TRBV28 | once | CASLTGAAGNTIYF | TGTGCCAGCCTTACAGGGGCTGCAGGAAACACCATATATTTT
TRBJ2-5 | TRBD2 | TRBV29-1 | few | CSVGTSGETQYF | TGCAGCGTTGGGACTAGCGGAGAGACCCAGTACTTC
TRBJ2-7 | NA | TRBV18 | NA | CASSLRPPPGDEQYF | TGTGCCAGCTCACTCAGACCTCCCCCGGGGGACGAGCAGTACTTC
TRBJ2-3 | TRBD2 | TRBV15 | few | CATSVGGGDTDTQYF | TGTGCCACCAGCGTCGGGGGAGGGGACACAGATACGCAGTATTTT
TRBJ2-3 | TRBD2 | TRBV6-5 | NA | CASRSSGGAWDTQYF | TGTGCCAGCAGAAGTAGCGGGGGGGCCTGGGATACGCAGTATTTT
TRBJ2-3 | TRBD2 | TRBV4-3 | NA | CASSPPSGGAADTQYF | TGCGCCAGCAGCCCACCTAGCGGGGGGGCCGCAGATACGCAGTATTTT
TRBJ2-1 | NA | TRBV7-6 | NA | CASSSTSLTGNGEQFF | TGTGCCAGCAGCTCAACTTCACTTACAGGGAACGGTGAGCAGTTCTTC
TRBJ2-7 | TRBD1 | TRBV6-1 | NA | CASSGRTGLGEQYF | TGTGCCAGCAGTGGCCGGACAGGGTTAGGCGAGCAGTACTTC
TRBJ1-1 | TRBD1 | TRBV6-6 | NA | CASNRGNTEAFF | TGTGCCAGCAACAGGGGGAACACTGAAGCTTTCTTT